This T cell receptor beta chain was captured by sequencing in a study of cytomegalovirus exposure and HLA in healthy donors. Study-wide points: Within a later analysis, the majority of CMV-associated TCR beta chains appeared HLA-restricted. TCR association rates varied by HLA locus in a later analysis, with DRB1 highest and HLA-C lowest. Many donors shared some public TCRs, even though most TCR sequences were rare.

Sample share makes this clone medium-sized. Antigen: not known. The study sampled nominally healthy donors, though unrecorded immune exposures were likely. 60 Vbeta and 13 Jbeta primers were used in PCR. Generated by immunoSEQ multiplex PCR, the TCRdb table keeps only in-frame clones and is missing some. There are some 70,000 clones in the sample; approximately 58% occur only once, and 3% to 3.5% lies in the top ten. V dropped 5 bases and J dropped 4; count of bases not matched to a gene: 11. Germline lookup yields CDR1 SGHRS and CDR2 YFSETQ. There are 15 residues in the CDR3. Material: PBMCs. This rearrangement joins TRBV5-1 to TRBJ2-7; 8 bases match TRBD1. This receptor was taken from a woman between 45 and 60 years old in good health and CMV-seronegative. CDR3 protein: CASRPQGASHYEQYF. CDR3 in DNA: TGCGCCAGCAGGCCTCAGGGGGCGTCTCATTACGAGCAGTACTTC.